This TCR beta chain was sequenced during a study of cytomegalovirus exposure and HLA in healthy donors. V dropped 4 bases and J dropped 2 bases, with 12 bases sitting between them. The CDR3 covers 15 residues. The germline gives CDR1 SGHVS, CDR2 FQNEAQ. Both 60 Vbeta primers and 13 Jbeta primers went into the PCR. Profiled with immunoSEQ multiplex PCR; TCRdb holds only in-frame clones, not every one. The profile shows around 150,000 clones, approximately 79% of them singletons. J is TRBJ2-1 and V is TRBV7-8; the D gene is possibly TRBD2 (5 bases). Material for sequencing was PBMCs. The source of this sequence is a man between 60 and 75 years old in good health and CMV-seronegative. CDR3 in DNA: TGTGCCAGCAGCTCCCCGGGATACCCCTACAATGAGCAGTTCTTC. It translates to CASSSPGYPYNEQFF. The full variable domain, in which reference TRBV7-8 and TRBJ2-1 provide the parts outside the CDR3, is GAGVSQSPRYKVAKRGQDVALRCDPISGHVSLFWYQQALGQGPEFLTYFQNEAQLDKSGLPSDRFFAERPEGSVSTLKIQRTQQEDSAVYLCASSSPGYPYNEQFFGPGTRLTVL.